The source of this TCR beta chain is a study of OX40 agonist ivuxolimab in advanced cancers. Notes on the study in general: With doses of 0.1 to 3.0 mg/kg, CD4+ and CD8+ blood T cells had undergone clonal expansion by week 6. CD8+ T cells were the subset that, on average, had more expanded clones than CD4+.

Points on this clone: Its specificity is not known.

The germline CDR1 and CDR2 sequences are SGHDT and YYEEEE. V gave up 5 bases and J gave up 4 bases; unmatched junction bases: 10. The CDR3 runs 15 residues. Only in-frame clones appear in the TCRdb table, and some are missing; sequencing was by immunoSEQ multiplex PCR. The sample consists of 95,000 to 100,000 clones, roughly 80% of them appearing once. Here the sequenced sample was CD4+ or CD8+ T cells sorted from blood, taken in a trial of the OX40 agonist ivuxolimab. This TCR came from an adult with an advanced solid tumor such as melanoma, head and neck, liver or kidney cancer. The genes are TRBV5-6 and TRBJ2-5; 8 positions match TRBD1. The CDR3 spells CASRGAPGGAETQYF. In DNA, the CDR3 is TGTGCCAGCAGGGGAGCCCCAGGGGGCGCAGAGACCCAGTACTTC.